This TCR beta chain was identified in a study of blood T cells in healthy people across ages. Healthy Caucasians from Russia aged 6 to 90 served as donors. A second 7 to 11 cycle PCR used barcoded and J-beta primers. TCRdb fed the 5' RACE reads into MiXCR, producing one record per CDR3 protein. Of around 1.5 million distinct CDR3 sequences in the sample, roughly 60% were seen once. The CDR3 consists of 15 residues. Germline loops: CDR1 SQVTM, CDR2 ANQGSEA. V shed 7 bases and J shed 8 bases, with 25 bases lying between them. In its sample, this clonotype was seen a few times. The target antigen is unknown. Study results and limitations: Unsorted PBMC material precluded a definitive naive versus antigen-experienced comparison. Higher diversity and more naive CD4+ cells were features of long-lived donors, compared to aged donors.

Source material: blood. This TCR came from a man aged 18 to 30 in good health. The chain combines TRBV29-1 with TRBJ2-3; weak D call: TRBD1 (5 bases). For the CDR3, the DNA is TGCAGCGCCGCCCTCAGAGACAGAGGAATTGGTACGCAGTATTTT. Translating gives CSAALRDRGIGTQYF.